What follows are 7 T cell receptor beta chains derived from one specimen sequenced in a study of shared clonotypes between healthy human individuals. Repertoires were generated with immunoSEQ multiplex PCR, while TCRdb's copy carries only in-frame clones and drops some. The sample gives 2 million or so clones, 85% to 95% of which show up once; 0.1% to 0.15% is in the top ten. Sample: naive CD4+ T cells sorted from blood. Subset noted: CD45RA+ positively selected. The receptors were gathered from a man aged 18 to 29 in good health.

Details on this clone: Other DNA sequences in this sample translate to the same CDR3. The rearrangement links TRBV7-9 to TRBJ2-7; unclear D gene. CDR1 is SEHNR and CDR2 is FQNEAQ in the germline V gene (reference sequence). The CDR3 is 12 amino acids. Trimming pared 1 base from V and 4 bases from J, leaving 5 bases between. Here the CDR3 DNA reads TGTGCCAGCAGCTTAGGGGCGTACGAGCAGTACTTC. Translated: CASSLGAYEQYF.

This clone was detected a few times. The chain has TRBV18 and TRBJ1-4; a weak D match, TRBD1 (5 bases). The CDR3 covers 15 residues. Deletions cut 1 base from V and 8 bases from J, with 14 bases between. CDR1 KGHSH and CDR2 LQKENI come from the germline V gene. The CDR3 loop reads CASSPLPGAGEKLFF. DNA of the CDR3: TGTGCCAGCTCACCACTTCCCGGGGCAGGGGAAAAACTGTTTTTT.

This chain connects TRBV19 to TRBJ1-6; tentatively, D is TRBD1 (5 bases). The V gene's germline CDR1 is LNHDA and CDR2 SQIVND (reference sequence). The CDR3 covers 13 residues. Trimming stripped 7 bases from V and 10 bases from J, with 14 bases between. CDR3 nucleotide sequence: TGTGCCAGTACGAGGGGCGTTGGATCACCCCTCCACTTT. Translation: CASTRGVGSPLHF.

The V and J genes are TRBV11-2 and TRBJ2-5; TRBD1 agrees at 9 bases. With 4 bases clipped from V and 5 bases from J, the junction kept 8 bases outside the gene matches. Germline V gives CDR1 SGHAT, CDR2 FQNNGV. The CDR3 sequence is 15 residues long. The CDR3 is CASSSGDRARETQYF. The CDR3 DNA is TGTGCCAGCAGCTCGGGGGACAGGGCCAGGGAGACCCAGTACTTC. The full variable domain, its missing parts supplied by reference TRBV11-2 and TRBJ2-5, is EAGVAQSPRYKIIEKRQSVAFWCNPISGHATLYWYQQILGQGPKLLIQFQNNGVVDDSQLPKDRFSAERLKGVDSTLKIQPAKLEDSAVYLCASSSGDRARETQYFGPGTRLLVL.

V gene TRBV19 combines with J gene TRBJ1-2; perhaps TRBD1 as D (6 bases). The germline V gene encodes CDR1 LNHDA and CDR2 SQIVND (reference sequence). Trimming stripped 3 bases from V and 8 bases from J, with 13 bases between. This CDR3 is built from 13 residues. The CDR3 sequence: CASSMVGAQGYTF. CDR3 DNA: TGTGCCAGTAGTATGGTGGGGGCTCAAGGCTACACCTTC. The whole variable domain, filled in from reference TRBV19 and TRBJ1-2, reads DGGITQSPKYLFRKEGQNVTLSCEQNLNHDAMYWYRQDPGQGLRLIYYSQIVNDFQKGDIAEGYSVSREKKESFPLTVTSAQKNPTAFYLCASSMVGAQGYTFGSGTRLTVV.

The rearrangement links TRBV27 to TRBJ1-2; 8 nucleotides align to TRBD1. This CDR3 is built from 15 residues. V trimming: 4 bases; J trimming: 0 bases; junction bases outside the gene matches: 4. Per germline, CDR1 MNHEY and CDR2 SMNVEV (reference sequence). The CDR3 nucleotides read TGTGCCAGCAGTTCCCCGGACAGGGCTAACTATGGCTACACCTTC. Its protein is CASSSPDRANYGYTF.

The DNA of the CDR3 is TGTGCCAGCTCACCGGGACAGGAGAGCTCTGGAAACACCATATATTTT. Translated: CASSPGQESSGNTIYF. V and J are TRBV18 and TRBJ1-3; 8 bases are a match to TRBD1. The length of the CDR3 is 16 residues. Unmatched junction bases numbered 4, after V lost 3 bases and J lost 0 bases. The V gene's germline CDR1 is KGHSH and CDR2 LQKENI.